One sample yielded the 17 T cell receptor beta chains listed below, sequenced in a study of cytomegalovirus exposure and HLA in healthy donors. The study ran its PCR with 60 Vbeta and 13 Jbeta primers. Libraries were prepared by immunoSEQ multiplex PCR; TCRdb keeps only in-frame clonotypes and omits some of them. The sample shows approximately 100,000 clones, approximately 68% of them seen only once. Sequencing input: PBMCs. The receptors here all came from a woman in her late teens or twenties in good health and CMV-seropositive.

This rearrangement joins TRBV19 to TRBJ2-4; D is perhaps TRBD1 (5 bases). Germline V CDR1 and CDR2: LNHDA, SQIVND (reference sequence). This CDR3 is built from 15 residues. Trimming pared 1 base from V and 2 bases from J, leaving 9 bases between. CDR3 in DNA: TGTGCCAGTAGTATAGTAGCAGGGACCAAAAACATTCAGTACTTC. This translates into CASSIVAGTKNIQYF.

The rearrangement uses TRBV28 and TRBJ2-7, with TRBD2 identical over 8 bases. The length of the CDR3 is 14 residues. CDR1 is MDHEN, CDR2 SYDVKM, per germline. After removal of 2 bases from V and 3 bases from J, the junction contained 3 bases not matched to a gene. DNA for the CDR3: TGTGCCAGCAGTTTACGGCTAGCGGGCTACGAGCAGTACTTC. It yields the protein CASSLRLAGYEQYF.

The rearrangement links TRBV10-3 to TRBJ1-4, with D maybe TRBD1 (6 bases). V gave up 10 bases and J gave up 2 bases, with 17 bases separating them. The CDR3 contains 15 residues. The germline V gene encodes CDR1 ENHRY and CDR2 SYGVKD. This chain's CDR3 is CATGAWDTTNEKLFF. The CDR3 DNA sequence: TGTGCCACAGGCGCCTGGGACACTACTAATGAAAAACTGTTTTTT.

This rearrangement joins TRBV6-5 to TRBJ2-5; TRBD1 aligns across 7 bases. Looked up from germline, CDR1 is MNHEY and CDR2 is SVGAGI. The CDR3 length is 14 residues. Trimming took 4 bases from V and 3 from J; bases not matched to a gene: 5. The CDR3 spells CASSWDSWKETQYF. The CDR3 region has the DNA TGTGCCAGCAGTTGGGACAGTTGGAAAGAGACCCAGTACTTC.

This clone was found a few times. The chain joins TRBV4-1 to TRBJ2-1; possibly TRBD2 for D (7 bases). CDR1 MGHRA and CDR2 YSYEKL come from the germline V gene. V was shortened by 1 base and J by 8 bases, with 9 bases between the two germline ends. This CDR3 contains 13 residues. CDR3 nucleotide sequence: TGCGCCAGCAGCCAAGCGGGGGGCGATGAGCAGTTCTTC. It yields the protein CASSQAGGDEQFF.

This chain uses TRBV9 with TRBJ2-5, with 10 bases identical to TRBD2. The CDR3 consists of 14 residues. V was pared by 3 bases and J by 4 bases, with 3 bases of the junction left unmatched. Looked up from germline, CDR1 is SGDLS and CDR2 is YYNGEE. CDR3: CASSASSGRETQYF. DNA of the CDR3: TGTGCCAGCAGCGCCTCTAGCGGGAGAGAGACCCAGTACTTC.

The chain couples TRBV6-4 to TRBJ2-7; D ambiguous. The CDR3 totals 15 residues. Germline V gene data show CDR1 as MRHNA and CDR2 as SNTAGT. V dropped 0 bases and J dropped 0 bases, with 9 bases sitting between them. CDR3 in amino acids: CASSDSGKASYEQYF. DNA of the CDR3: TGTGCCAGCAGTGACTCGGGCAAGGCCTCCTACGAGCAGTACTTC.

This clone was counted only a few times. The chain is built from TRBV18 and TRBJ1-2; 8 bases are shared with TRBD1. Germline lookup yields CDR1 KGHSH and CDR2 LQKENI. The V segment lost 5 bases and the J segment 4 bases; nucleotides outside the gene matches: 6. The CDR3 has 14 amino acids. CDR3 sequence reads: CASSATGTGYGYTF. The CDR3 DNA sequence: TGTGCCAGCTCAGCAACCGGGACAGGCTATGGCTACACCTTC.

V is TRBV5-6 and J is TRBJ2-7; D is unresolved. The CDR3 totals 14 residues. Germline CDR1 reads SGHDT; CDR2 reads YYEEEE. The ends were cut back, 6 bases at V and 0 bases at J, with 13 bases in the middle. CDR3 sequence (DNA): TGTGCCAGCACCCCCCCTGGGCGCTCCTACGAGCAGTACTTC. Translated: CASTPPGRSYEQYF.

The chain employs TRBV5-1 and TRBJ2-7; 11 nucleotides align to TRBD2. CDR3 length: 13 amino acids. Germline V gene sequence: CDR1 SGHRS, CDR2 YFSETQ. The V and J ends lost 5 bases and 7 bases, in that order; junction bases with no gene match: 5. The DNA of the CDR3 is TGCGCCAGCAGGTGGCTAGCGGGAGGAGAGCAGTACTTC. Its protein product is CASRWLAGGEQYF.

CDR3 DNA: TGTGCCAGCAGTACCGGGTTGGGGAACACTGAAGCTTTCTTT. As protein: CASSTGLGNTEAFF. The chain links TRBV6-4 to TRBJ1-1; D unclear. Looked up from germline, CDR1 is MRHNA and CDR2 is SNTAGT. The CDR3 contains 14 residues. Trimming pared 5 bases from V and 1 base from J, leaving 11 bases between.

V and J are TRBV4-1 and TRBJ2-2; TRBD2 aligns across 7 bases. Germline V gene lookup returns CDR1 MGHRA and CDR2 YSYEKL. V was pared by 3 bases and J by 3 bases, with 7 bases of the junction left unmatched. This CDR3 region has 16 residues. This CDR3 reads CASSQASGTYTGELFF. The CDR3 nucleotides read TGCGCCAGCAGCCAGGCTAGCGGTACCTACACCGGGGAGCTGTTTTTT.

CDR3 DNA: TGCGCCAGCAGCTCGAGCCCGGATAGCGGGAGCTTGGAGACCCAGTACTTC. Translation gives CASSSSPDSGSLETQYF. The chain combines TRBV5-1 with TRBJ2-5; 9 positions match TRBD2. Germline-derived CDR1 and CDR2 are SGHRS and YFSETQ. This CDR3 contains 17 residues. The V gene end was trimmed by 3 bases and the J gene end by 5 bases; junction bases not matched to a gene: 14.

J is TRBJ2-1 and V is TRBV30, with a possible D match to TRBD1 (6 bases). Germline V gene data show CDR1 as GTSNPN and CDR2 as SVGIG (reference sequence). The CDR3 is 14 amino acids. V was shortened by 1 base and J by 2 bases, with 9 bases between the two germline ends. CDR3 residues: CAWSDRVPYNEQFF. CDR3 bases: TGTGCCTGGAGTGACAGGGTCCCCTACAATGAGCAGTTCTTC.

The rearrangement joins TRBV4-3 to TRBJ2-7; TRBD2 might be the D (5 bases). Deletions cut 0 bases from V and 3 bases from J, with 12 bases between. The CDR3 runs to 15 residues. Looked up from germline, CDR1 is LGHNA and CDR2 is YSLEER. CDR3 sequence reads: CASSQESGSHYEQYF. DNA for the CDR3: TGCGCCAGCAGCCAAGAAAGCGGATCCCACTACGAGCAGTACTTC.

By its share, this clone is medium-sized (0.01 to 0.1%). The CDR3 DNA reads TGCAGCGTAACCCCGGGTTTTTTAGATACGCAGTATTTT. This codes for CSVTPGFLDTQYF. The chain combines TRBV29-1 with TRBJ2-3; the D is unclear. The CDR3 extends over 13 amino acids. Germline V gene lookup returns CDR1 SQVTM and CDR2 ANQGSEA. Trimming cost V 6 bases and J 5 bases, with 15 bases left between them.

This sequence joins TRBV19 and TRBJ1-1, with 7 bases identical to TRBD1. CDR3 length: 14 amino acids. CDR1 and CDR2 (germline): LNHDA, SQIVND (reference sequence). V shed 1 base, J shed 4 bases, and the junction held 3 bases outside the gene matches. CDR3 nucleotides: TGTGCCAGTAGTATAGGGCAGGGGGGCACTGAAGCTTTCTTT. The encoded protein is CASSIGQGGTEAFF.